This T cell receptor beta chain was documented in a study of circulating and synovial CD4+ cells in juvenile arthritis. General study findings and limits: T cell genome counts differed by at least an order of magnitude between CPL and CD4 samples. These blood cells shared more CDR3 sequences with synovium than bulk blood. The pathogenic-like versus bulk T cell difference escaped Vbeta family analysis. Shared-clonotype fractions with synovium likely underestimate full repertoire overlap.

The CDR3 is 13 residues long. Trimming shortened V by 6 bases and J by 3 bases, and 11 bases separated the two germline ends. The germline CDR1 and CDR2 sequences are MNHNY and SVGAGI (reference sequence). This clone was found a few times. Its antigen is not known. Using immunoSEQ multiplex PCR, the repertoire was profiled, and TCRdb retains in-frame clones only, with some absent. The data show approximately 16,000 clones, 91% seen once. The genes are TRBV6-6 and TRBJ1-1; tentatively, D is TRBD1 (5 bases). The source of this sequence is a human donor with juvenile idiopathic arthritis. The specimen sequenced was CD4+ T cells from blood. CDR3 DNA: TGTGCCAGCAGAAGGGGAAGGGACACTGAAGCTTTCTTT. Encoded protein: CASRRGRDTEAFF.